This T cell receptor (beta chain) is drawn from a study of blood T cell repertoires in COVID-19. For the study at large: Specimens from acute and convalescent COVID-19 originated in the United States, Italy and Spain. From T cells, B-cell-depleted T cells, or PBMCs came the material, which was cDNA or gDNA.

Per the study methods: It was from reference gene primer amplification that nucleated cell counts were estimated. Profiling relied on immunoSEQ multiplex PCR, and the TCRdb table lists in-frame clones only, not all of them. Clonal size and the V and J genes are those of that table, whereas D and trimming came from the DNA. Of 350,000 to 400,000 clones in the sample, roughly 90% are singletons; the top ten hold 0.97%. Germline CDR1 is MNHEY and CDR2 is SVGAGI. V was cut by 10 bases and J by 7 bases, with 8 bases left in between. CDR3 length: 10 residues. In terms of age and location, participants ranged from roughly 18 to 95 years and lived in about two dozen US areas.

The chain uses TRBV6-5 and TRBJ1-3; D is unresolved. This receptor was taken from a woman aged 30 to 39 with acute COVID-19. What was sequenced was PBMCs or T cells enriched from blood (not recorded which). This chain's CDR3 is CATYMNTIYF. The CDR3 DNA is TGTGCCACTTACATGAACACCATATATTTT.